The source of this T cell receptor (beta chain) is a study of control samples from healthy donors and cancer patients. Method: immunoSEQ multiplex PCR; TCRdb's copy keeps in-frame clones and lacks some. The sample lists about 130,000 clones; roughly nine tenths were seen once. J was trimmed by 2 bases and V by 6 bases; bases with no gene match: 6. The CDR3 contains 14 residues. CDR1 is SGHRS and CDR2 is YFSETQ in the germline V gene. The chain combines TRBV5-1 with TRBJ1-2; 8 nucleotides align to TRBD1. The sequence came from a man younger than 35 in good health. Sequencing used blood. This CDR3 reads CASTDRGGNYGYTF. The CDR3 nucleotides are TGCGCCAGCACCGACAGGGGTGGAAACTATGGCTACACCTTC.